The 20 T cell receptor beta chains in this list originate from one sample, sequenced in a study of T cells in localized non-small cell lung cancer. The protocol was immunoSEQ multiplex PCR, while the TCRdb copy is restricted to in-frame clones and leaves out a portion. This table holds about 2,100 clones, approximately 30% found once. The sequences come from lung tumor tissue, collected before any cancer treatment. Every receptor here comes from a man aged 35-75 years with stage III squamous cell lung carcinoma.

This clone was detected once. The chain carries TRBV19 and TRBJ2-5, with TRBD2 matching 13 bases. Germline V gene lookup returns CDR1 LNHDA and CDR2 SQIVND (reference sequence). This CDR3 spans 15 amino acids. V lost 7 bases and J lost 5; bases outside the gene matches: 7. CDR3 nucleotide sequence: TGTGCCAGTACCCCCGGACTAGCGGGAGAGGAGACCCAGTACTTC. This gives the protein CASTPGLAGEETQYF.

CDR3 bases: TGTGCCAGCAGTTACATCATCCTGAGCGAGCAGTACGTC. It is translated as CASSYIILSEQYV. The V call is TRBV6-8, the J call TRBJ2-7, with unresolved D. Germline V gene data show CDR1 as MNHGY and CDR2 as SAAAGT. The CDR3 totals 13 residues. V was shortened by 2 bases and J by 6 bases, with 11 bases between the two germline ends.

This clone came up a few times. This chain uses TRBV19 with TRBJ2-7, with 7 bases lining up with TRBD2. J gave up 3 bases and V 0 bases, and 5 bases lay outside the gene matches. CDR3 size: 15 residues. Germline values: CDR1 LNHDA, CDR2 SQIVND (reference sequence). In DNA, the CDR3 is TGTGCCAGTAGTATAGAAGGCGGGAGTGGCTACGAGCAGTACTTC. Amino acids: CASSIEGGSGYEQYF.

CDR3 nucleotides: TGTGCCAGCACGGGACAGCAAAGGGTGAATGAGCAGTTCTTC. Protein: CASTGQQRVNEQFF. This chain joins TRBV6-8 and TRBJ2-1; TRBD1 agrees at 7 bases. V gave up 7 bases and J gave up 7 bases; unmatched junction bases: 10. The CDR3 loop spans 14 amino acids. The V gene's germline CDR1 is MNHGY and CDR2 SAAAGT.

By share, this clone counts as medium-sized. J is TRBJ1-5 and V is TRBV6-8, with 9 nucleotides matching TRBD1. V shed 6 bases, J shed 6 bases, and the junction held 3 bases outside the gene matches. CDR3 size: 13 residues. Germline assignment: CDR1 MNHGY and CDR2 SAAAGT. The chain's CDR3 is CASSDRGIQPQHF. In DNA, the CDR3 is TGTGCCAGCAGCGACAGGGGGATTCAGCCCCAGCATTTT.

This clone has a handful of counts. The genes are TRBV11-3 and TRBJ2-2, with 8 bases identical to TRBD1. V dropped 6 bases and J dropped 1; count of bases not matched to a gene: 4. This CDR3 is built from 15 residues. CDR1 is SGHNT and CDR2 is YENEEA in the germline V gene. The CDR3 nucleotides are TGTGCCAGCAGTCCCGGGACAGGGAACACCGGGGAGCTGTTTTTT. This gives the protein CASSPGTGNTGELFF.

This clone is labeled as large. The gene calls are TRBV6-8 and TRBJ1-1; the D gene is possibly TRBD1 (5 bases). The CDR3 contains 15 residues. Trimming took off 5 bases at V and 3 bases at J, with 16 bases between the two ends. CDR1 and CDR2 from the germline V gene are MNHGY and SAAAGT. CDR3 DNA sequence: TGTGCCAGCAGTGACGGTGCGGCAGGGTACACTGAAGCTTTCTTT. It codes for CASSDGAAGYTEAFF.

The J gene is TRBJ1-3, the V gene TRBV11-3; D call uncertain. V was cut by 7 bases and J by 3 bases, with 13 bases left in between. Per the germline V gene, CDR1 is SGHNT and CDR2 is YENEEA. The CDR3 loop spans 14 amino acids. The chain's CDR3 is CASNRRADGNTIYF. DNA for the CDR3: TGTGCCAGCAACCGGAGGGCAGATGGAAACACCATATATTTT.

This clone was observed a handful of times. The V and J genes are TRBV30 and TRBJ1-2; 7 bases agree with TRBD1. The germline gives CDR1 GTSNPN, CDR2 SVGIG (reference sequence). The V segment lost 0 bases and the J segment 7 bases; nucleotides outside the gene matches: 8. The CDR3 spans 14 residues. DNA for the CDR3: TGTGCCTGGAGTGTGCGAGGGGGCGGTGGTGGCTACACCTTC. This translates into CAWSVRGGGGGYTF.

This clone was recorded a few times. CDR3 bases: TGTGCCAGTAGTATCCAGAACTCCTACGAGCAGTACTTC. It specifies CASSIQNSYEQYF. The rearrangement uses TRBV19 and TRBJ2-7; no clear D. With 3 bases removed from V and 0 bases from J, the gap between germline ends came to 6 bases. Germline assignment: CDR1 LNHDA and CDR2 SQIVND (reference sequence). This CDR3 comprises 13 residues.

This clone was detected a few times. The chain carries TRBV19 and TRBJ1-5; D remains ambiguous. CDR3 length: 12 residues. V lost 6 bases and J 6 bases, leaving 9 bases between the germline ends. Per the germline V gene, CDR1 is LNHDA and CDR2 is SQIVND (reference sequence). The CDR3: CASSHQLQPQHF. The CDR3 nucleotides are TGTGCCAGTAGCCACCAACTTCAGCCCCAGCATTTT. Full variable domain (missing parts from reference TRBV19 and TRBJ1-5): DGGITQSPKYLFRKEGQNVTLSCEQNLNHDAMYWYRQDPGQGLRLIYYSQIVNDFQKGDIAEGYSVSREKKESFPLTVTSAQKNPTAFYLCASSHQLQPQHFGDGTRLSIL.

The V gene is TRBV19, the J gene TRBJ2-7; either TRBD1 or TRBD2 may supply D (5 bases each). From germline, CDR1 is LNHDA and CDR2 SQIVND (reference sequence). V lost 5 bases to trimming and J lost 2 bases, with 16 bases between them. The CDR3 covers 15 residues. In DNA, the CDR3 is TGTGCCAGTAGTCCCCCATCCGGGACCCCCTACGAGCAGTACTTC. Translating it yields CASSPPSGTPYEQYF. Filled out from reference TRBV19 and TRBJ2-7, the complete variable domain reads DGGITQSPKYLFRKEGQNVTLSCEQNLNHDAMYWYRQDPGQGLRLIYYSQIVNDFQKGDIAEGYSVSREKKESFPLTVTSAQKNPTAFYLCASSPPSGTPYEQYFGPGTRLTVT.

This clone was seen only a few times. The J gene is TRBJ1-2, the V gene TRBV19; a possible D gene is TRBD1 (5 bases). The V end lost 5 bases, the J end lost 4 bases, and 17 bases lay between the germline ends. The CDR3 is 15 residues long. CDR1 is LNHDA, CDR2 SQIVND, per germline (reference sequence). The DNA of the CDR3 is TGTGCCAGTAGTCCCCTGAAGGGGTCTAGCTATGGCTACACCTTC. Its translation: CASSPLKGSSYGYTF.

The chain is built from TRBV28 and TRBJ2-2; TRBD2 might be the D (6 bases). CDR1 and CDR2 from the germline V gene are MDHEN and SYDVKM. The V end lost 10 bases, the J end lost 5 bases, and 20 bases lay between the germline ends. The CDR3 is 15 residues long. CDR3 amino acids: CAIPARGDETGELFF. CDR3 nucleotide sequence: TGTGCCATCCCGGCGCGGGGTGATGAAACCGGGGAGCTGTTTTTT.

This chain connects TRBV9 to TRBJ1-5; 10 bases line up with TRBD1. The CDR3 has 15 residues. V dropped 7 bases and J dropped 5; count of bases not matched to a gene: 9. Germline V lookup: CDR1 SGDLS, CDR2 YYNGEE. CDR3 DNA sequence: TGTGCCAGCGATCGAGACAGGGGGCGGGATCAGCCCCAGCATTTT. Translating it yields CASDRDRGRDQPQHF.

V is TRBV29-1 and J is TRBJ1-2; possible D gene TRBD1, 6 bases. This CDR3 has 14 residues. Per germline, CDR1 SQVTM and CDR2 ANQGSEA. V dropped 6 bases and J dropped 5 bases, with 19 bases sitting between them. The CDR3 spells CSVPIDRNLYGYTF. CDR3 bases: TGCAGCGTCCCTATCGACAGGAATCTTTATGGCTACACCTTC.

The chain couples TRBV25-1 to TRBJ1-4; the D gene is possibly TRBD1 (6 bases). The CDR3 totals 14 residues. V lost 6 bases to trimming and J lost 3 bases, with 11 bases between them. Germline lookup yields CDR1 MGHDK and CDR2 SYGVNS. This chain's CDR3 is CASRPGAANEKLFF. The CDR3 coding sequence is TGTGCCAGCAGACCAGGGGCTGCTAATGAAAAACTGTTTTTT. Drawing the rest from reference TRBV25-1 and TRBJ1-4, the complete variable domain is EADIYQTPRYLVIGTGKKITLECSQTMGHDKMYWYQQDPGMELHLIHYSYGVNSTEKGDLSSESTVSRIRTEHFPLTLESARPSHTSQYLCASRPGAANEKLFFGSGTQLSVL.

The rearrangement links TRBV11-3 to TRBJ2-1, with D perhaps given as TRBD1 or TRBD2 (6 bases each). Germline values: CDR1 SGHNT, CDR2 YENEEA. Trimming removed 2 bases from V and 5 bases from J, with 16 bases in between. The CDR3 has 16 amino acids. For the CDR3, the DNA is TGTGCCAGCAGCTTAATTGGGGGGCCCGTCGACAATGAGCAGTTCTTC. Translated: CASSLIGGPVDNEQFF.

Sample share makes this clone medium-sized. This sequence joins TRBV11-3 and TRBJ1-3, with 8 positions matching TRBD1. The CDR3 is 20 residues long. V was clipped by 5 bases and J by 5 bases; unmatched bases: 23. Per germline, CDR1 SGHNT and CDR2 YENEEA. CDR3 sequence reads: CASSPSSQGAVDGGRNTIYF. CDR3 sequence (DNA): TGTGCCAGCAGCCCCTCCTCCCAGGGGGCTGTAGATGGAGGGAGAAACACCATATATTTT. Together with reference TRBV11-3 and TRBJ1-3, the CDR3 gives the full variable domain: EAGVVQSPRYKIIEKKQPVAFWCNPISGHNTLYWYLQNLGQGPELLIRYENEEAVDDSQLPKDRFSAERLKGVDSTLKIQPAELGDSAVYLCASSPSSQGAVDGGRNTIYFGEGSWLTVV.

Within the sample, this clone is large. The chain joins TRBV10-2 to TRBJ1-1, with D perhaps matching TRBD1 (6 bases). CDR1 is WSHSY and CDR2 is SAAADI in the germline V gene. Trimming cost V 6 bases and J 4 bases, with 12 bases left between them. This CDR3 is 13 amino acids long. DNA for the CDR3: TGCGCCAGCAGGGTCGGGGGCGGCACTGAAGCTTTCTTT. It specifies CASRVGGGTEAFF.